The 21 T cell receptor beta chains presented below share a single source sample, sequenced in a study of monozygotic twins with inflammatory bowel disease. Reprocessing the 5' RACE reads, TCRdb reports a single entry for every CDR3 protein and omits DNA. In total, the table holds some 200,000 distinct CDR3 sequences. The specimen sequenced was blood. Receptor source: a human donor with ulcerative colitis or Crohn's disease, or a healthy co-twin of an affected twin (not recorded which).

The chain joins TRBV20-1 to TRBJ2-3. Germline CDR1 DFQATT, CDR2 SNEGSKA (reference sequence). This CDR3 spans 14 amino acids. The chain's CDR3 is CSAGTRLRTDTQYF.

The chain joins TRBV20-1 to TRBJ1-5; TCRdb's assignment of TRBD1 cannot be checked, as there is no DNA. The CDR3 runs 13 residues. The V gene's germline CDR1 is DFQATT and CDR2 SNEGSKA (reference sequence). The CDR3: CSALGQPNQPQHF.

Here the CDR3 reads CSETGPLRKTNQPQHF. The rearrangement links TRBV20-1 to TRBJ1-5. The V gene's germline CDR1 is DFQATT and CDR2 SNEGSKA (reference sequence). This CDR3 contains 16 residues.

The chain links TRBV18 to TRBJ1-1. Germline V CDR1 and CDR2: KGHSH, LQKENI. The CDR3 contains 13 residues. CDR3 sequence: CASSPYPDTEAFF. Full variable domain (missing parts from reference TRBV18 and TRBJ1-1): NAGVMQNPRHLVRRRGQEARLRCSPMKGHSHVYWYRQLPEEGLKFMVYLQKENIIDESGMPKERFSAEFPKEGPSILRIQQVVRGDSAAYFCASSPYPDTEAFFGQGTRLTVV.

The rearrangement uses TRBV4-1 and TRBJ1-2; TCRdb's D call, TRBD1, is unchecked because there is no DNA. The CDR3 has 15 amino acids. Per germline, CDR1 MGHRA and CDR2 YSYEKL. CDR3 sequence: CASGQGARDHYGYTF.

J is TRBJ2-1 and V is TRBV6-5; the TRBD1 assignment by TCRdb is unverifiable without DNA. Germline CDR1 and CDR2: MNHEY and SVGAGI. The CDR3 totals 13 residues. CDR3 in amino acids: CASSRTGVNEQFF.

The chain links TRBV10-3 to TRBJ2-3; TCRdb picks TRBD1, but there is no DNA to check that call. CDR1 and CDR2 from the germline V gene are ENHRY and SYGVKD. The CDR3 loop spans 15 amino acids. This chain's CDR3 is CAISEGVGREDTQYF.

This sequence joins TRBV12-3 or TRBV12-4 and TRBJ2-7; TCRdb's D gene call, TRBD1, goes unchecked for lack of DNA. The length of the CDR3 is 13 residues. The CDR3 protein is CASRGGDSYEQYF.

V and J are TRBV5-1 and TRBJ1-2; the TRBD1 assignment by TCRdb is unverifiable without DNA. The CDR3 has 16 residues. Germline V CDR1 and CDR2: SGHRS, YFSETQ. CDR3: CASSRGSWLSNYGYTF.

The chain employs TRBV3-1 and TRBJ2-5. There are 13 residues in the CDR3. CDR1 LGHDT and CDR2 YNNKEL come from the germline V gene (reference sequence). The CDR3 here is CASSHGTQGTQYF.

V gene TRBV5-1 combines with J gene TRBJ2-7; TCRdb reports TRBD2, a call that lacks DNA to check it against. The germline gives CDR1 SGHRS, CDR2 YFSETQ. This CDR3 is 16 amino acids long. The CDR3 protein is CASSPGGLAISYEQYF.

The chain has TRBV18 and TRBJ2-4. This CDR3 is built from 16 residues. Germline V gene data show CDR1 as KGHSH and CDR2 as LQKENI. The CDR3: CASSPPGVLAKNIQYF.

This chain links TRBV15 with TRBJ2-7. The CDR3 runs to 12 residues. Germline values: CDR1 LNHNV, CDR2 YYDKDF (reference sequence). CDR3 loop: CATGLSSYEQYF.

V and J are TRBV7-2 and TRBJ2-5; the TRBD2 assignment by TCRdb is unverifiable without DNA. The CDR3 contains 13 residues. The germline V gene has CDR1 SGHTA and CDR2 FQGNSA. The CDR3 here is CASSLGGLETQYF.

This chain links TRBV7-8 with TRBJ1-5. This CDR3 has 14 residues. Germline CDR1 and CDR2: SGHVS and FQNEAQ. CDR3 protein: CASSLIRKDQPQHF.

The V call is TRBV29-1, the J call TRBJ2-5; checking the TCRdb D call of TRBD2 is not possible without DNA. Germline CDR1 and CDR2: SQVTM and ANQGSEA. This CDR3 has 14 amino acids. CDR3: CSVDLSGGQETQYF.

The chain is built from TRBV10-3 and TRBJ1-5. CDR3 length: 13 residues. Per the germline V gene, CDR1 is ENHRY and CDR2 is SYGVKD. CDR3: CAISGGSNQPQHF.

J is TRBJ1-6 and V is TRBV5-5; TCRdb's D call, TRBD1, is unchecked because there is no DNA. Looked up from germline, CDR1 is SGHKS and CDR2 is YYEKEE (reference sequence). The CDR3 is 14 amino acids. The CDR3 is CASSPTGTGSPLHF.

The chain combines TRBV6-1 with TRBJ1-2; the TCRdb call, TRBD1, lacks DNA for checking. Germline V gene lookup returns CDR1 MNHNS and CDR2 SASEGT. CDR3 length: 14 amino acids. CDR3 protein: CASSGTGRPYGYTF.

This chain joins TRBV4-2 and TRBJ2-1; with no DNA, the TCRdb D assignment of TRBD2 cannot be verified. Germline V CDR1 and CDR2: LGHNA, YNFKEQ. This CDR3 has 15 residues. CDR3 sequence reads: CASSQEVEGWNEQFF.

The rearrangement uses TRBV6-5 and TRBJ2-7; TCRdb outputs TRBD1, but without DNA this stays unchecked. The CDR3 runs to 15 residues. The germline V gene has CDR1 MNHEY and CDR2 SVGAGI. The CDR3 is CASSTRAHGTYEQYF.